The T cell receptor (beta chain) described here comes from a study of shared clonotypes between healthy human individuals. Study context: The plates for each donor numbered three CD4 naive, three CD4 memory, two CD8 naive and one CD8 memory. Study-level points and caveats: Clonotype sharing among the donors was expected to vary with sequencing depth. All-four-donor shared clonotypes had higher generation probabilities than non-shared clonotypes did.

CD4+ cells were split into CD45RA+ naive and CD45RA-negative memory subsets. Libraries were prepared by immunoSEQ multiplex PCR; TCRdb keeps only in-frame clonotypes and omits some of them. This repertoire shows over a million clones, approximately 80% found once; its top ten account for roughly 0.61%. Germline V gene lookup returns CDR1 SGHVS and CDR2 FQNEAQ. Trimming cost V 5 bases and J 2 bases; bases outside gene matches: 7. The CDR3 is made up of 16 amino acids. In regard to this clone: Its antigen is unknown.

The specimen sequenced was memory CD4+ T cells from PBMCs. Described subset: CD45RA-negative fraction. This chain joins TRBV7-8 and TRBJ2-2; 8 bases agree with TRBD2. This clonotype originated in a man between 18 and 35 years old in good health. Some clones in this sample may be carry-over from other donors' samples. Here the CDR3 reads CASSETSVLNTGELFF. The CDR3 DNA follows: TGTGCCAGCAGCGAGACTAGCGTTCTCAACACCGGGGAGCTGTTTTTT.